This T cell receptor (beta chain) is from a study of neurological immune-mediated disorders. The study, taken as a whole, reports: Neither clinical nor MRI features showed any association with the multiple sclerosis repertoire cluster, and the authors stated that larger cohorts are needed.

This clonotype was seen ten or more times. Its antigen is not identified. V was clipped by 5 bases and J by 6 bases, with 17 bases between them. There are 14 residues in the CDR3. Germline loops: CDR1 DFQATT, CDR2 SNEGSKA (reference sequence). MiXCR was run by TCRdb on the 5' RACE reads, yielding one entry per CDR3 protein. The table shows tens of thousands of distinct CDR3 sequences, with about 3.4% occurring only once. The gene calls are TRBV20-1 and TRBJ1-5; possible D gene TRBD1, 6 bases. Source material: PBMCs. This clonotype was obtained from a man aged 35 to 55 with multiple sclerosis. CDR3 protein: CSARAGAGGQPQHF. The CDR3 nucleotides are TGCAGTGCTCGGGCAGGGGCGGGCGGTCAGCCCCAGCATTTT.